The rows below give T cell receptor beta chains drawn from one sample of a study of early T cells in non-severe SARS-CoV-2 infection. TCRdb independently ran MiXCR on the 5' RACE reads; one entry per CDR3 protein. The table includes about 26,000 distinct CDR3 sequences, around 5.5% detected once. The specimen sequenced was whole blood. The receptors derive from an adult who was a healthcare worker with PCR-confirmed SARS-CoV-2 infection or an uninfected control (not recorded which). CDR3s include the opening cysteine and the closing phenylalanine or tryptophan. A D gene is named only where the DNA matches it firmly. A row's size may be missing; if present it is once, few, many or a size class.

d_gene,v_gene,abundance,j_gene,len,CDR3aa,CDR3nt
-,TRBV5-1,many,TRBJ2-4,14,CASRGLPAKNIQYF,TGCGCCAGCAGGGGCCTCCCAGCCAAAAACATTCAGTACTTC
TRBD2,TRBV4-2,few,TRBJ2-1,15,CASSQTSGVYGEQFF,TGTGCCAGCAGCCAGACTAGCGGGGTTTATGGTGAGCAGTTCTTC
-,TRBV20-1,-,TRBJ2-5,12,CSTRATQETQYF,TGCAGTACCCGGGCCACCCAAGAGACCCAGTACTTC
TRBD1,TRBV20-1,many,TRBJ2-7,13,CSASLRGTYEQYF,TGCAGTGCTAGCCTCAGGGGGACCTACGAGCAGTACTTC
TRBD1,TRBV4-1,many,TRBJ2-7,15,CASSQEGTGYYEQYF,TGCGCCAGCAGCCAAGAGGGGACAGGGTACTACGAGCAGTACTTC
TRBD1,TRBV20-1,-,TRBJ2-7,13,CSARRDSSYEQYF,TGCAGTGCTAGAAGGGACAGCTCCTACGAGCAGTACTTC
TRBD1,TRBV4-1,many,TRBJ1-2,14,CASSQVTGLYGYTF,TGCGCCAGCAGCCAAGTGACAGGGCTGTATGGCTACACCTTC
TRBD1,TRBV5-1,many,TRBJ1-2,13,CASSLGTGHGYTF,TGCGCCAGCAGCTTGGGGACAGGGCACGGCTACACCTTC
-,TRBV10-3,-,TRBJ1-1,13,CAIMWEANTEAFF,TGTGCCATCATGTGGGAGGCGAACACTGAAGCTTTCTTT
-,TRBV20-1,many,TRBJ1-1,11,CSALLGTEAFF,TGCAGTGCTCTCCTCGGGACTGAAGCTTTCTTT
-,TRBV19,many,TRBJ2-4,16,CASSPTGGSTKNIQYF,TGTGCCAGTAGTCCCACCGGAGGATCAACCAAAAACATTCAGTACTTC
-,TRBV5-8,many,TRBJ2-5,13,CASSLGLQETQYF,TGTGCCAGCAGCTTGGGACTACAAGAGACCCAGTACTTC
TRBD1,TRBV11-2,many,TRBJ1-6,12,CASRFRDSVLHF,TGTGCCAGCAGGTTCCGGGACAGCGTACTCCACTTT
TRBD1,TRBV11-3,-,TRBJ2-3,16,CASSSRWGQGTDTQYF,TGTGCCAGCAGCTCCAGGTGGGGACAGGGAACAGATACGCAGTATTTT
TRBD1,TRBV5-1,many,TRBJ1-4,15,CASSWGTGLNEKLFF,TGCGCCAGCAGCTGGGGGACAGGCCTTAATGAAAAACTGTTTTTT
-,TRBV27,medium-sized,TRBJ1-5,12,CASSFRGQPQHF,TGTGCCAGCAGTTTCAGGGGCCAGCCCCAGCATTTT
-,TRBV18,few,TRBJ1-2,12,CASSGQGDGYTF,TGTGCCAGCTCAGGGCAGGGCGATGGCTACACCTTC
TRBD2,TRBV20-1,many,TRBJ2-3,14,CSARSSGGTDTQYF,TGCAGTGCTAGGTCTAGCGGGGGCACAGATACGCAGTATTTT
-,TRBV14,many,TRBJ1-4,14,CASSQEWSGEKLFF,TGTGCCAGCAGCCAAGAGTGGAGCGGTGAAAAACTGTTTTTT
-,TRBV6-5,many,TRBJ2-2,13,CASSYAGVGELFF,TGTGCCAGCAGTTACGCAGGTGTCGGGGAGCTGTTTTTT
-,TRBV6-2/TRBV6-3,few,TRBJ2-5,11,CASREQETQYF,TGTGCCAGCAGGGAGCAAGAGACCCAGTACTTC
TRBD2,TRBV29-1,medium-sized,TRBJ2-3,15,CSVEGRGTSTDTQYF,TGCAGCGTTGAAGGGCGGGGGACTAGCACAGATACGCAGTATTTT
TRBD1,TRBV11-2,many,TRBJ2-1,15,CASRKQGANYNEQFF,TGTGCCAGCAGAAAGCAGGGGGCGAACTACAATGAGCAGTTCTTC
-,TRBV29-1,-,TRBJ2-5,15,CSVEDRNRFQETQYF,TGCAGCGTTGAAGACCGGAACAGATTCCAAGAGACCCAGTACTTC
TRBD2,TRBV7-9,-,TRBJ2-7,16,CASSPKLAGGPYEQYF,TGTGCCAGCAGCCCTAAACTAGCGGGGGGGCCGTACGAGCAGTACTTC
-,TRBV7-2,many,TRBJ2-1,15,CASSLAGVVYNEQFF,TGTGCCAGCAGCTTAGCAGGGGTTGTTTACAATGAGCAGTTCTTC
-,TRBV15,many,TRBJ1-1,13,CATSITANTEAFF,TGTGCCACCAGCATTACAGCGAACACTGAAGCTTTCTTT
TRBD1,TRBV6-6,many,TRBJ2-7,15,CASSSRDRGLHEQYF,TGTGCCAGCAGTTCCCGGGACAGGGGGCTGCACGAGCAGTACTTC
TRBD1,TRBV6-4,many,TRBJ2-2,13,CASGQGATGELFF,TGTGCCAGCGGACAGGGAGCTACCGGGGAGCTGTTTTTT
-,TRBV6-6,many,TRBJ1-1,14,CASRQSGGTAEAFF,TGTGCCAGCAGGCAAAGCGGAGGGACCGCTGAAGCTTTCTTT
TRBD2,TRBV12-3/TRBV12-4,many,TRBJ2-3,13,CASLGGSTDTQYF,TGTGCCAGCTTGGGGGGGAGCACAGATACGCAGTATTTT
-,TRBV3-1,many,TRBJ2-6,15,CASSQEGAGANVLTF,TGTGCCAGCAGCCAAGAGGGAGCTGGGGCCAACGTCCTGACTTTC
-,TRBV2,medium-sized,TRBJ1-2,14,CASSGSTASYGYTF,TGTGCCAGCAGTGGTTCGACAGCGAGCTATGGCTACACCTTC